These T cell receptor beta chains were read from a single sample in a study of preoperative IRX-2 immunotherapy in early breast cancer. Using immunoSEQ multiplex PCR, the repertoire was profiled, and TCRdb retains in-frame clones only, with some absent. The sample has some 5,000 clones; roughly 66% are singletons. The sample consisted of tumor tissue, taken before IRX-2 immunotherapy. Every receptor here comes from a human donor with breast cancer. Both conserved end residues are part of each CDR3. Fields, in order: D gene, clone size, V gene, J gene, CDR3 DNA, CDR3 protein. A D gene is named only where the DNA matches it firmly. Clone sizes are given selectively: once, few, many, or a class where the clone is expanded.

D: NA; size: few; V: TRBV19; J: TRBJ1-1; DNA: TGTGCCAGTACGGGACCCGGGGGGACTGAAGCTTTCTTT; CDR3: CASTGPGGTEAFF
D: TRBD2; size: NA; V: TRBV5-1; J: TRBJ2-1; DNA: TGCGCCAGCAGCTTGGTGAGGTTAGCGGGAGGGCCGGATGAGCAGTTCTTC; CDR3: CASSLVRLAGGPDEQFF
D: TRBD1; size: NA; V: TRBV18; J: TRBJ2-7; DNA: TGTGCCAGCTCACACGACAGGGTCGAGCAGTACTTC; CDR3: CASSHDRVEQYF
D: TRBD1; size: NA; V: TRBV5-1; J: TRBJ2-5; DNA: TGCGCCAGCAGCTTGTCCGTGACAGGGGGCAGAGAGACCCAGTACTTC; CDR3: CASSLSVTGGRETQYF
D: TRBD2; size: NA; V: TRBV23-1; J: TRBJ2-7; DNA: TGCGCCAGCGTAAGGACTAGCGGGAGGTCAACCAACTACGAGCAGTACTTC; CDR3: CASVRTSGRSTNYEQYF
D: NA; size: NA; V: TRBV6-8; J: TRBJ2-7; DNA: TGTGCCAGCAGAGCGGGCCTCGGGAGCTCCTACGAGCAGTACTTC; CDR3: CASRAGLGSSYEQYF
D: NA; size: NA; V: TRBV19; J: TRBJ1-5; DNA: TGTGCCAGTAGTATCGGGCGCGCAGCCCAGCCCCAGCATTTT; CDR3: CASSIGRAAQPQHF
D: TRBD1; size: NA; V: TRBV5-1; J: TRBJ2-7; DNA: TGCGCCAGCAGCTTTCTAACAGGACAGGACGAGCAGTACTTC; CDR3: CASSFLTGQDEQYF
D: NA; size: NA; V: TRBV2; J: TRBJ1-2; DNA: TGTGCCAGCAAACCCGACTGGTCCCCAGGCTACACCTTC; CDR3: CASKPDWSPGYTF
D: TRBD2; size: NA; V: TRBV7-6; J: TRBJ2-1; DNA: TGTGCCAGCAGCTTGGGAAGCGGGAGCCACAATGAGCAGTTCTTC; CDR3: CASSLGSGSHNEQFF
D: NA; size: NA; V: TRBV19; J: TRBJ1-1; DNA: TGTGCCAGTAGGCACACCGGGACACAGGGCCGGGGCGCTGAAGCTTTCTTT; CDR3: CASRHTGTQGRGAEAFF
D: NA; size: NA; V: TRBV15; J: TRBJ2-5; DNA: TGTGCCACCAGCAGAGATCTGGTAGGCCAAGAGACCCAGTACTTC; CDR3: CATSRDLVGQETQYF
D: NA; size: NA; V: TRBV30; J: TRBJ1-4; DNA: TGTGCCTGGAGTGTGGTACGTGAACTGTTTTTT; CDR3: CAWSVVRELFF
D: TRBD2; size: few; V: TRBV6-8; J: TRBJ2-7; DNA: TGTGCCAGCAGTAAGACTAGCACCCTCCTGTACGAGCAGTACTTC; CDR3: CASSKTSTLLYEQYF
D: NA; size: NA; V: TRBV6-8; J: TRBJ2-7; DNA: TGTGCCAGCAGTTACTCGTTTGTGAGTCCCTACGAGCAGTACTTC; CDR3: CASSYSFVSPYEQYF
D: NA; size: NA; V: TRBV19; J: TRBJ2-1; DNA: TGTGCCAGTAGCCCTCAGGACGCCCCGGAATTCTTC; CDR3: CASSPQDAPEFF
D: NA; size: NA; V: TRBV7-2; J: TRBJ2-7; DNA: TGTGCCAGCAGCTTAGCCAGAGCCTACGAGCAGTACTTC; CDR3: CASSLARAYEQYF
D: TRBD1; size: NA; V: TRBV11-3; J: TRBJ2-7; DNA: TGTGCCAGCAGGCGCCGGACAGGGGGGAGGGAGCAGTACTTC; CDR3: CASRRRTGGREQYF
D: NA; size: NA; V: TRBV6-8; J: TRBJ2-7; DNA: TGTGCCAGCAGTCCTACCCCGGGGGCCGAGCAGTACTTC; CDR3: CASSPTPGAEQYF
D: TRBD2; size: NA; V: TRBV6-8; J: TRBJ2-1; DNA: TGTGCCAGCAGTTACTCTCGACTAGCGGGAAGAAACGGTGATGAGCAGTTCTTC; CDR3: CASSYSRLAGRNGDEQFF
D: NA; size: few; V: TRBV19; J: TRBJ2-7; DNA: TGTGCCAGTAGTACCCAACGGAGCTCCTACGAGCAGTACTTC; CDR3: CASSTQRSSYEQYF
D: TRBD1; size: medium-sized; V: TRBV11-3; J: TRBJ2-7; DNA: TGTGCCAGCAGCCTGGGACAGGGCCTCTACGAGCAGTACTTC; CDR3: CASSLGQGLYEQYF
D: TRBD1; size: NA; V: TRBV6-8; J: TRBJ1-1; DNA: TGTGCCAGCAGTTACGGGACAGGGGGCTTTACTGAAGCTTTCTTT; CDR3: CASSYGTGGFTEAFF
D: NA; size: NA; V: TRBV11-3; J: TRBJ1-2; DNA: TGTGCCAGCAGCTTAGAGGGTGTCAGCCTTGGCTATGGCTACACCTTC; CDR3: CASSLEGVSLGYGYTF
D: TRBD2; size: NA; V: TRBV19; J: TRBJ2-2; DNA: TGTGCCAGTAGTAGACTAGCGGGAGATTACGACACCGGGGAGCTGTTTTTT; CDR3: CASSRLAGDYDTGELFF
D: NA; size: few; V: TRBV11-3; J: TRBJ2-7; DNA: TGTGCCAGCAGCTTAGACCTAGATTCCCGAATCTACGAGCAGTACTTC; CDR3: CASSLDLDSRIYEQYF
D: NA; size: NA; V: TRBV23-1; J: TRBJ1-1; DNA: TGCGCCAGCAGCTTTGGGATCTCGGTCACTGAAGCTTTCTTT; CDR3: CASSFGISVTEAFF
D: NA; size: NA; V: TRBV4-1; J: TRBJ1-1; DNA: TGCGCCAGCAGCCAAGATCTTGTAGTGAACACTGAAGCTTTCTTT; CDR3: CASSQDLVVNTEAFF
D: NA; size: few; V: TRBV19; J: TRBJ2-7; DNA: TGTGCCAGTAGTAGAGGACTTGCTTCGAAGAGCGAGCAGTACTTC; CDR3: CASSRGLASKSEQYF
D: NA; size: few; V: TRBV28; J: TRBJ1-5; DNA: TGTGCCAGCAGCAGGCAACCGGGCCAGGGCAGCAATCAGCCCCAGCATTTT; CDR3: CASSRQPGQGSNQPQHF
D: TRBD2; size: NA; V: TRBV18; J: TRBJ2-7; DNA: TGTGCCAGCTCAGACCCGGGACTAACTACCTACGAGCAGTACTTC; CDR3: CASSDPGLTTYEQYF
D: TRBD2; size: NA; V: TRBV28; J: TRBJ2-3; DNA: TGTGCCAGCAGTTTATCAATACCGGGACTAGCGGGTGCCACAGATACGCAGTATTTT; CDR3: CASSLSIPGLAGATDTQYF
D: NA; size: NA; V: TRBV5-1; J: TRBJ1-2; DNA: TGCGCCAGCAACCCCGGGCAGGTGTTAGGGCACTATGGCTACACCTTC; CDR3: CASNPGQVLGHYGYTF
D: TRBD1; size: NA; V: TRBV6-8; J: TRBJ1-2; DNA: TGTGCCAGCAGAAGACAGGGGGCGATTGGCTACACCTTC; CDR3: CASRRQGAIGYTF
D: TRBD1; size: NA; V: TRBV6-8; J: TRBJ1-1; DNA: TGTGCCAGCTTCCTCGACAGGGTAACTGAAGCTTTCTTT; CDR3: CASFLDRVTEAFF
D: NA; size: NA; V: TRBV18; J: TRBJ2-3; DNA: TGTGCCAGCTCACCAGGGACGGCCAGACAAGATACGCAGTATTTT; CDR3: CASSPGTARQDTQYF
D: NA; size: NA; V: TRBV5-2; J: TRBJ2-1; DNA: TGTGCTAACAGCTTAGCGGCTAGCGGGAACCATGAGCAGTTCTTC; CDR3: CANSLAASGNHEQFF
D: TRBD1; size: large; V: TRBV11-3; J: TRBJ1-1; DNA: TGTGCCAGCAGCTTGAACAGGGGTGTTAGTGAAGCTTTCTTT; CDR3: CASSLNRGVSEAFF
D: NA; size: NA; V: TRBV25-1; J: TRBJ2-7; DNA: TGTGCCAGCAGTGAAGGAGGACTACCCTACGAGCAGTACTTC; CDR3: CASSEGGLPYEQYF
D: TRBD1; size: NA; V: TRBV27; J: TRBJ1-4; DNA: TGTGCCAGCAGCCCTCAGGGGGCCACTAATGAAAAACTGTTTTTT; CDR3: CASSPQGATNEKLFF
D: NA; size: NA; V: TRBV6-8; J: TRBJ2-7; DNA: TGTGCCAGCAGCCATCTATCCGGGACGGCTAACTACGAGCAGTACTTC; CDR3: CASSHLSGTANYEQYF
D: NA; size: NA; V: TRBV19; J: TRBJ2-2; DNA: TGTGCCAGTAGTTGGGCTATGAACACCGGGGAGCTGTTTTTT; CDR3: CASSWAMNTGELFF
D: TRBD1; size: NA; V: TRBV28; J: TRBJ2-7; DNA: TGTGCCAGCAGAGTGAAGGACAGGGGGCAATGGGAGCAGTACTTC; CDR3: CASRVKDRGQWEQYF
D: NA; size: NA; V: TRBV30; J: TRBJ2-1; DNA: TGTGCCTGGAGGCGGTCGACCAGCTCCTACAATGAGCAGTTCTTC; CDR3: CAWRRSTSSYNEQFF
D: NA; size: NA; V: TRBV11-3; J: TRBJ2-4; DNA: TGTGCCAGCAGCTTGGGCGAGGGGCCCCTAGCCAAAAACATTCAGTACTTC; CDR3: CASSLGEGPLAKNIQYF
D: TRBD2; size: NA; V: TRBV19; J: TRBJ2-7; DNA: TGTGCCAGTAGTGGGACTAGCGGGAGATTCAACGAGCAGTACTTC; CDR3: CASSGTSGRFNEQYF
D: NA; size: medium-sized; V: TRBV5-1; J: TRBJ1-2; DNA: TGCGCCAGCAGCTCAGGGACACCATCGGGTAACTATGGCTACACCTTC; CDR3: CASSSGTPSGNYGYTF